The entry below describes one T cell receptor (beta chain). The data originate from a study of blood T cell repertoires in COVID-19. Profiled with immunoSEQ multiplex PCR; TCRdb holds only in-frame clones, not every one. The sample lists 200,000 to 300,000 clones; 85% to 90% were seen once. Sequencing used peripheral blood. This TCR was recovered from a woman in her forties with acute or convalescent COVID-19.

For the CDR3, the DNA is TGTGCCAGCGGGAGACAGGGGGCTGGTTATGGCTACACCTTC. This translates into CASGRQGAGYGYTF. This chain joins TRBV2 and TRBJ1-2; 10 bases agree with TRBD1. This CDR3 comprises 14 residues. J gave up 5 bases and V 8 bases, and 8 bases lay outside the gene matches. CDR1 and CDR2 from the germline V gene are SNHLY and FYNNEI.